The next 8 T cell receptor beta chains were all read from a single sample in a study of PD-L1 blockade in urothelial cancer. Method: immunoSEQ multiplex PCR; TCRdb's copy keeps in-frame clones and lacks some. The table has about 83,000 clones, about 90% seen once; the top ten hold roughly 6.1%. The source material was PBMCs, sampled around atezolizumab (anti-PD-L1) treatment. All receptors come from a woman in her seventies with urothelial cancer.

J is TRBJ1-1 and V is TRBV11-2; possibly TRBD1 for D (6 bases). The CDR3 contains 16 residues. Germline CDR1 and CDR2: SGHAT and FQNNGV. V was clipped by 4 bases and J by 4 bases, with 19 bases between them. CDR3 region: CASSSQGKVGRTEAFF. The CDR3 DNA reads TGTGCCAGCAGCTCGCAGGGGAAGGTTGGACGCACTGAAGCTTTCTTT.

V and J are TRBV5-1 and TRBJ2-1; 12 nucleotides match TRBD2. The junction had 3 bases not matched to a gene; V was cut back by 4 bases and J by 7 bases. The germline gives CDR1 SGHRS, CDR2 YFSETQ. The CDR3 length is 14 residues. CDR3 sequence reads: CASSLAGGINEQFF. CDR3 DNA sequence: TGCGCCAGCAGCCTAGCGGGAGGGATAAATGAGCAGTTCTTC.

This chain connects TRBV5-1 to TRBJ2-3; D remains ambiguous. Germline-derived CDR1 and CDR2 are SGHRS and YFSETQ. V was trimmed by 7 bases and J by 2 bases, leaving 14 bases between them. The CDR3 contains 14 residues. The CDR3 nucleotides are TGCGCCAGCTGCGCAAGACAAATCACAGATACGCAGTATTTT. Amino acid sequence: CASCARQITDTQYF.

The chain employs TRBV7-3 and TRBJ2-1; 10 bases fit TRBD2. The CDR3 has 15 amino acids. Germline values: CDR1 SGHTA, CDR2 FQGTGA. The J segment lost 4 bases and the V segment lost 5 bases, leaving 5 bases of the junction unmatched. CDR3 sequence (DNA): TGTGCCAGCAGCCCCGGACTAGCGGTTTACAATGAGCAGTTCTTC. Its protein product is CASSPGLAVYNEQFF.

This chain joins TRBV30 and TRBJ1-6, with 9 bases that match TRBD1. With 7 bases clipped from V and 3 bases from J, the junction kept 7 bases outside the gene matches. The CDR3 has 15 residues. Germline CDR1 GTSNPN, CDR2 SVGIG (reference sequence). The CDR3 nucleotides read TGTGCCTCCCCGGGACAGGGAAACTATAATTCACCCCTCCACTTT. Protein product: CASPGQGNYNSPLHF.

The rearrangement joins TRBV9 to TRBJ2-2, with 7 bases identical to TRBD1. The CDR3 has 17 amino acids. The germline V gene encodes CDR1 SGDLS and CDR2 YYNGEE. The trim removed 3 bases at V and 3 bases at J, leaving 11 bases unmatched. CDR3 residues: CASSASFRTGDTGELFF. Here the CDR3 DNA reads TGTGCCAGCAGCGCCTCCTTCCGAACAGGGGACACCGGGGAGCTGTTTTTT.

The chain links TRBV27 to TRBJ2-2; 14 positions agree with TRBD2. J was trimmed by 8 bases and V by 8 bases; bases with no gene match: 7. The length of the CDR3 is 15 residues. Germline lookup yields CDR1 MNHEY and CDR2 SMNVEV (reference sequence). CDR3 DNA sequence: TGTGCCAGCTCGGGACTAGCGGGAGTATCGGGGGAGCTGTTTTTT. Its protein is CASSGLAGVSGELFF.

This chain joins TRBV2 and TRBJ1-3; D unclear. The CDR3 sequence is 11 residues long. Trimming stripped 5 bases from V and 8 bases from J, with 7 bases between. Germline V CDR1 and CDR2: SNHLY, FYNNEI. The CDR3 bases are TGTGCCAGCAGTCCCGGGGACACCATATATTTT. This encodes CASSPGDTIYF.